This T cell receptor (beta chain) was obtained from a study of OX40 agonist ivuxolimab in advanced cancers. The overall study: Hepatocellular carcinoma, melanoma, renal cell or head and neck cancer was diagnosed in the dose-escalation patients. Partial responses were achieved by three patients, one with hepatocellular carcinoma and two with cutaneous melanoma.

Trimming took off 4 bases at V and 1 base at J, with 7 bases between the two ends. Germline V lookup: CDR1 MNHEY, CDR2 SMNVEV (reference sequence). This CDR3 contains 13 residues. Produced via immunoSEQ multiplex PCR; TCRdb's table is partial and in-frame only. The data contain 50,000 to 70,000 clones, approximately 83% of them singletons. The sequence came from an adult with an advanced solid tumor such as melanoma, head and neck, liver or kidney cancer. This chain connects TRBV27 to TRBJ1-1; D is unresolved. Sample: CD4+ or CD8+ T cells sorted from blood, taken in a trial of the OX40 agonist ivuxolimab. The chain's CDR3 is CASSSEGNTEAFF. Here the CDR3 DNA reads TGTGCCAGCAGTTCTGAAGGGAACACTGAAGCTTTCTTT.